The sequence of this T cell receptor (beta chain) was determined in a study of beta chain features in type 1 diabetes (dated by TCRdb to 2017 to 2018). The study in broad terms: Patients and healthy donors did not differ in mean age, gender distribution, total cell number or subset yield. Across all samples, 107,917,701 sorted cells were examined, and cell number per subset correlated strongly with RNA yield. In the study, TCRB repertoires of sorted circulating CD4+ T cell subsets from recently diagnosed type 1 diabetes patients were compared with those of matched healthy donors. Regulatory and stem cell-like memory subsets were isolated from only 8 patients and roughly eight healthy donors, whereas naive and central memory subsets came from all 28 donors.

The High Capacity cDNA Reverse Transcription Kit was used to reverse transcribe all of the isolated RNA, meaning that expressed TCRB transcripts were what got sequenced. Deep immunoSEQ sequencing was applied to naive, central memory and regulatory T cell samples, giving an average of around 3.4 million total reads per sample. After sorted cells were lysed in RLT buffer, RNA was extracted with DNase-treated RNeasy Micro or Mini kits, with the choice depending on cell number. Each cell subset was processed on its own to prevent cross-contamination, while patient and healthy donor samples were processed together. The immunoSEQ multiplex PCR was used to amplify TCRB sequences from cDNA, yielding 87-bp fragments that span the CDR3 region. Sequencing of the amplicons was done on the Illumina HiSeq platform. The original pipeline was this. PCR bias was computationally corrected using synthetic template baselines, reads within Hamming distance 2 were collapsed, and singletons that could not be merged were discarded. By aligning reads against IMGT, V, D and J genes, CDR3 length, and insertions or deletions at six rearrangement sites were assigned. Within each subset, clonotype counts were normalized to sorted cell number, and only after that were true diversity and Gini coefficients computed with the tcR R package. The overlap coefficient, calculated on TCRB nucleotide sequences, was used to measure repertoire sharing. Held by TCRdb, this immuneACCESS table contains in-frame sequences only and omits some clones. Under half of the omission traces to an unresolved V gene where checked; the cause of the rest is unknown. The DNA was the basis for D and trimming; V, J and clone size are from that table. A total of 300,000 to 350,000 clones appear in this sample, around 7.6% of them only once. The top ten clonotypes cover around 0.45% of the sample.

The V end loses 0 bases and the J end loses 8 bases, and a stretch of 11 bases separates them. The CDR3 spans 14 residues, from the cysteine through the phenylalanine. The DNA shown is the 42-base CDR3, in frame from base 1. CDR1 SGHTA and CDR2 FQGNSA are derived from the germline V gene. From each donor, a single peripheral blood sample of about 100 mL on average was drawn into heparinised tubes. Naive, central memory, regulatory and stem cell-like memory CD4+ T cells were sorted on a BD FACSAria II using a panel including CD45RO, CCR7, CD25, CD127, CD95 and CD27. Purity was above 95% for every sorted population. PBMCs were isolated right away by Lymphoprep density gradient centrifugation and were stained directly, without culture. Samples were stained and sorted in pairs, with one healthy donor and one patient per experiment, so that batch effects were minimized. General conclusions and limits of the study: A moderate but significant shortening of TCRB CDR3 length was observed in type 1 diabetes patients in all four CD4+ subsets. Naive, central memory and regulatory TCRB repertoires appeared to be more similar among patients than among healthy donors. At VDJ recombination sites, type 1 diabetes patients had fewer insertions and more deleted nucleotides, which implies abnormalities in thymic rearrangement. Because cDNA rather than genomic DNA was sequenced, highly expressing activated cells could have been over-represented, although no difference in activation and CD3 levels was found between groups. Because small numbers of individuals were included in the HLA sub-analyses, any influence of HLA type on TCRB rearrangement was left unresolved. Shorter templates might have been favored by PCR, but patient and control samples were amplified and corrected together, so both groups would have been affected equally by any skew.

This clone was detected only a few times. No antigen is known for it. Per-nucleotide qualities are absent, and no much larger clonotype sits a single base away. Here the chain combines TRBV7-2 and TRBJ2-1; no D segment can be confidently identified. Sequencing was performed on central memory CD4+ T cells from blood. The sequence derives from a woman younger than 30 in good health. The CDR3 has the sequence CASSLALLSDEQFF. The DNA reads TGTGCCAGCAGCTTAGCTCTTCTGTCGGATGAGCAGTTCTTC.